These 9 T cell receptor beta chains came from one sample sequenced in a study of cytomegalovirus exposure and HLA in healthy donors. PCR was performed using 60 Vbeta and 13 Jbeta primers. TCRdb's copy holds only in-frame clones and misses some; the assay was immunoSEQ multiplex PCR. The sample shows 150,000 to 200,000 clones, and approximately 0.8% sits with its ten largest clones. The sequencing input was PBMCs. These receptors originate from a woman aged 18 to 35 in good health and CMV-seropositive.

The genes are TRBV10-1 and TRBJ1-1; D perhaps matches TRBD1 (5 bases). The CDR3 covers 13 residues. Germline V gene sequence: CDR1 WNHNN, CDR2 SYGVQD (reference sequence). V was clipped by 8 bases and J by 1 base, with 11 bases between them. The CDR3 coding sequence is TGCGCCAGCGCGAGGACATCGAACACTGAAGCTTTCTTT. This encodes CASARTSNTEAFF.

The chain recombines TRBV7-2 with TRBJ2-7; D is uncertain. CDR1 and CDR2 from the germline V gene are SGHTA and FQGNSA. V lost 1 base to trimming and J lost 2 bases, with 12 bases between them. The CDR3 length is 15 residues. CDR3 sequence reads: CASSLVVLGPYEQYF. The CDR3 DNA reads TGTGCCAGCAGCTTAGTAGTGCTAGGCCCCTACGAGCAGTACTTC.

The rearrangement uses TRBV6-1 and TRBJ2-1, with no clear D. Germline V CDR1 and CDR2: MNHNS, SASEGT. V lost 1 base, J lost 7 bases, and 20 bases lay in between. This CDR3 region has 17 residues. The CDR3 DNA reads TGTGCCAGCAGTGAAGAGCGCCGCTGGAACCGAAAGAATGAGCAGTTCTTC. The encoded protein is CASSEERRWNRKNEQFF.

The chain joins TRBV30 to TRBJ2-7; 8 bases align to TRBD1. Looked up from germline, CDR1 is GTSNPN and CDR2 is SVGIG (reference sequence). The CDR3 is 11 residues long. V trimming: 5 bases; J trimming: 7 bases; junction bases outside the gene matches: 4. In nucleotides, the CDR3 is TGTGCCTGGTGGACAGGGCAGGAGCAGTACTTC. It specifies CAWWTGQEQYF.

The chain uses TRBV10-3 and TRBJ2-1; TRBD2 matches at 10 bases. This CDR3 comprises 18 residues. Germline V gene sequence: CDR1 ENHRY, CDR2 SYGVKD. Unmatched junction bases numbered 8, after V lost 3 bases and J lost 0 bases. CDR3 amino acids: CAISDRLAGDFSYNEQFF. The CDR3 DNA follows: TGTGCCATCAGTGACAGACTAGCGGGTGATTTCTCCTACAATGAGCAGTTCTTC.

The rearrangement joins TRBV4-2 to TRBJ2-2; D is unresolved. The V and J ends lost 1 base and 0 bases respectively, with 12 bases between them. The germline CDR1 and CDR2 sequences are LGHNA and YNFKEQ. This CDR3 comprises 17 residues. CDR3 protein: CASSQVGSGANTGELFF. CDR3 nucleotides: TGTGCCAGCAGCCAAGTGGGTTCAGGCGCGAACACCGGGGAGCTGTTTTTT.

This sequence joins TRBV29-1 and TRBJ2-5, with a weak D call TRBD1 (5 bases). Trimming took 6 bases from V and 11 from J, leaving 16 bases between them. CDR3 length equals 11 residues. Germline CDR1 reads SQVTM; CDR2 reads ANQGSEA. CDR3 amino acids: CSVRPDSTQYF. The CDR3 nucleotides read TGCAGCGTGCGACCCGACAGCACGCAGTACTTC.

In DNA, the CDR3 is TGTGCCACCAGCAGAGGACTAGCGGGAGTCACAGATACGCAGTATTTT. Residues: CATSRGLAGVTDTQYF. J is TRBJ2-3 and V is TRBV15, with 12 bases aligning to TRBD2. This CDR3 is 16 amino acids long. CDR1 is LNHNV and CDR2 is YYDKDF in the germline V gene (reference sequence). Trimming took 1 base from V and 2 from J; bases not matched to a gene: 1.

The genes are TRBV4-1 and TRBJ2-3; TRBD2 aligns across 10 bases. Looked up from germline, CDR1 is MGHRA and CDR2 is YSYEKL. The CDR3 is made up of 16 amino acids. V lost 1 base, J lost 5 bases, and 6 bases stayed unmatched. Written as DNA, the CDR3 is TGCGCCAGCAGCCAAGTTTCAGCGGGAGGGCAAGATACGCAGTATTTT. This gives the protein CASSQVSAGGQDTQYF.